This T cell receptor beta chain was identified in a study of T cells expressing NK-cell markers. Study at large: From sorted CD3+CD56+NKG2C+, CD3+CD56+NKG2C- and CD3+CD56-NKG2C+ T cells came the TCR beta repertoires. The study sequenced eight donors, seven HCMV-seropositive and one seronegative. Study-wide points: Of the CD8+ T cell pool in roughly six donors, about 1.0-8% was accounted for by dominant NKG2C+ clonotypes.

About this clonotype itself: Its antigen remains unidentified.

The cDNA for TCR beta came from 5'RACE template switching with UMIs. Each CDR3 protein gets one entry in TCRdb, which reprocessed the 5' RACE reads and gives no DNA. The listing contains 350,000 to 450,000 distinct CDR3 sequences. Germline CDR1 ENHRY, CDR2 SYGVKD. The CDR3 is 12 amino acids. The chain joins TRBV10-3 to TRBJ2-7; TCRdb reports TRBD1, a call that lacks DNA to check it against. The specimen sequenced was blood T cells: a sorted CD56 or NKG2C T cell subset, CD4+ or CD8+ T cells, or bulk PBMC T cells (not recorded which). This clonotype originated in a man aged 18-75 years in good health. The CDR3 spells CAASGQSYEQYF.